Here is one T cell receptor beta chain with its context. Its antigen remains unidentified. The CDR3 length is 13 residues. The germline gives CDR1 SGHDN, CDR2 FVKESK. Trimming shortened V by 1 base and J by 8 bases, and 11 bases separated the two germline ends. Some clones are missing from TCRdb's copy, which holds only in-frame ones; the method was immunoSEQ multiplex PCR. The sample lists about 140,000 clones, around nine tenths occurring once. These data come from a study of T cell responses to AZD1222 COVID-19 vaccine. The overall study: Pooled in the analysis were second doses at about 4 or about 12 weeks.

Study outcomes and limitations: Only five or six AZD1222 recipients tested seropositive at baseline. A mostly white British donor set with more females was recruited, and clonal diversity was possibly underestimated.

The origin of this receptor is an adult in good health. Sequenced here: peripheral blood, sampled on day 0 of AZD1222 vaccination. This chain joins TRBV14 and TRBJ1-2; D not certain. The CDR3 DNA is TGTGCCAGCAGCCAAGCTCTTGGCGGAGGCTACACCTTC. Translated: CASSQALGGGYTF.